The 24 T cell receptor beta chains below all came from one sample that was sequenced in a study of cytomegalovirus exposure and HLA in healthy donors. The PCR contained 60 Vbeta and 13 Jbeta primers. Measured with immunoSEQ multiplex PCR; TCRdb has only the in-frame clones, and not every one. There are some 98,000 clones in the sample; 9.4% occur only once, and approximately 5.1% lies in the top ten. Sequenced sample: PBMCs. These receptor sequences come from a man aged 45-65 years in good health and CMV-seropositive.

The chain is built from TRBV28 and TRBJ1-2; 9 positions agree with TRBD1. CDR3 size: 12 residues. V was clipped by 6 bases and J by 5 bases; unmatched bases: 1. Germline lookup yields CDR1 MDHEN and CDR2 SYDVKM. The CDR3 DNA reads as TGTGCCAGCAGAGGACAGGGGTATGGCTACACCTTC. Protein sequence: CASRGQGYGYTF.

This clone was seen only a few times. V is TRBV6-1 and J is TRBJ2-1; no clear D gene. From germline, CDR1 is MNHNS and CDR2 SASEGT. V lost 5 bases to trimming and J lost 10 bases, with 9 bases between them. The length of the CDR3 is 11 residues. CDR3: CASSSLGEQFF. Here the CDR3 DNA reads TGTGCCAGCAGTTCACTCGGGGAGCAGTTCTTC.

This sequence joins TRBV19 and TRBJ2-3; 11 bases fit TRBD2. Trimming cost V 0 bases and J 5 bases; bases outside gene matches: 7. In germline, CDR1 is LNHDA, CDR2 SQIVND (reference sequence). The CDR3 extends over 17 amino acids. DNA for the CDR3: TGTGCCAGTAGTATAGAAGGACTAGCGGGCTTGGTAGATACGCAGTATTTT. Protein product: CASSIEGLAGLVDTQYF.

The CDR3 DNA follows: TGTGCCAGCAGCCTGACTAGCGGGAGACCCGGGGAGCTGTTTTTT. Amino acid sequence: CASSLTSGRPGELFF. V is TRBV4-2 and J is TRBJ2-2, with 12 bases matching TRBD2. Unmatched junction bases numbered 3, after V lost 4 bases and J lost 6 bases. Germline-derived CDR1 and CDR2 are LGHNA and YNFKEQ. The CDR3 is 15 amino acids.

V and J are TRBV11-2 and TRBJ2-2, with 7 bases matching TRBD2. The V gene end was trimmed by 0 bases and the J gene end by 2 bases; junction bases not matched to a gene: 9. The germline CDR1 and CDR2 sequences are SGHAT and FQNNGV. CDR3 size: 18 residues. The CDR3 DNA sequence: TGTGCCAGCAGCTTAGATGGCTGGGGGGGTTCAAACACCGGGGAGCTGTTTTTT. Translated, it gives CASSLDGWGGSNTGELFF.

This rearrangement joins TRBV18 to TRBJ2-1; D remains ambiguous. Between the trimmed V and J ends, which lost 4 bases and 4 bases, there was a span of 5 bases. The germline CDR1 and CDR2 sequences are KGHSH and LQKENI. This CDR3 has 12 amino acids. The CDR3 is CASSLAYNEQFF. The DNA for the CDR3 is TGTGCCAGCTCACTCGCGTACAATGAGCAGTTCTTC.

The V gene is TRBV7-6, the J gene TRBJ2-1; TRBD2 agrees at 10 bases. This CDR3 is 15 amino acids long. Germline-derived CDR1 and CDR2 are SGHVS and FNYEAQ. The junction had 11 bases not matched to a gene; V was cut back by 3 bases and J by 12 bases. CDR3 nucleotides: TGTGCCAGCAGCTTGTGGACTAGCGGAGCCCAATCGCAGTTCTTC. Amino acids: CASSLWTSGAQSQFF. Drawing the rest from reference TRBV7-6 and TRBJ2-1, the complete variable domain is GAGVSQSPRYKVTKRGQDVALRCDPISGHVSLYWYRQALGQGPEFLTYFNYEAQQDKSGLPNDRFSAERPEGSISTLTIQRTEQRDSAMYRCASSLWTSGAQSQFFGPGTRLTVL.

This clone was counted only a few times. The chain combines TRBV28 with TRBJ2-3, with TRBD1 matching over 9 bases. This CDR3 has 17 amino acids. CDR1 and CDR2 (germline): MDHEN, SYDVKM. After removal of 5 bases from V and 6 bases from J, the junction contained 15 bases not matched to a gene. CDR3 amino acids: CASSPVGTGPLVDTQYF. The DNA for the CDR3 is TGTGCCAGCAGTCCGGTCGGGACAGGGCCATTAGTCGATACGCAGTATTTT.

This clone showed up just a few times. The genes are TRBV19 and TRBJ2-7, with 8 bases identical to TRBD1. From germline, CDR1 is LNHDA and CDR2 SQIVND (reference sequence). The CDR3 consists of 15 residues. The J segment lost 3 bases and the V segment lost 3 bases, leaving 7 bases of the junction unmatched. CDR3 region: CASSIKRQGLYEQYF. The CDR3 coding sequence is TGTGCCAGTAGTATTAAGCGACAGGGGCTCTACGAGCAGTACTTC.

This clone has a handful of counts. J is TRBJ2-7 and V is TRBV7-8; 10 bases are shared with TRBD1. The CDR3 is 13 residues long. Trimming took 4 bases from V and 6 from J; bases not matched to a gene: 3. Germline CDR1 reads SGHVS; CDR2 reads FQNEAQ. Here the CDR3 reads CASSSGQGREQYF. For the CDR3, the DNA is TGTGCCAGCAGCTCGGGACAGGGGCGCGAGCAGTACTTC.

The chain employs TRBV28 and TRBJ2-3; 10 nucleotides match TRBD1. The CDR3 runs 21 residues. Per the germline V gene, CDR1 is MDHEN and CDR2 is SYDVKM. Trimming took 1 base from V and 2 from J; bases not matched to a gene: 18. The CDR3 sequence is CASSLLIGTGASLAVTDTQYF. The CDR3 coding sequence is TGTGCCAGCAGTTTATTGATCGGGACAGGGGCCTCGCTAGCGGTCACAGATACGCAGTATTTT.

This clone showed up just a few times. The chain has TRBV27 and TRBJ2-7; 8 bases align to TRBD1. The germline CDR1 and CDR2 sequences are MNHEY and SMNVEV (reference sequence). This CDR3 comprises 17 residues. V was pared by 4 bases and J by 6 bases, with 17 bases of the junction left unmatched. CDR3 in DNA: TGTGCCAGCAGTTCTCGGGACAGGCTCCCCCCCACCGGCGAGCAGTACTTC. This gives the protein CASSSRDRLPPTGEQYF.

The V and J genes are TRBV30 and TRBJ1-2; D is ambiguous. Trimming took off 1 base at V and 0 bases at J, with 15 bases between the two ends. The CDR3 consists of 16 residues. Germline loops: CDR1 GTSNPN, CDR2 SVGIG (reference sequence). The CDR3 region has the DNA TGTGCCTGGAGTGAAACCTACAGCCCGGCTAACTATGGCTACACCTTC. It is translated as CAWSETYSPANYGYTF.

There are a few counts of this clone. The CDR3 loop is CASSESGLDYEQYF. As DNA, the CDR3 is TGCGCCAGCAGTGAGTCTGGACTAGATTACGAGCAGTACTTC. The gene calls are TRBV10-1 and TRBJ2-7; 7 nucleotides align to TRBD2. The J segment lost 4 bases and the V segment lost 0 bases, leaving 3 bases of the junction unmatched. From germline, CDR1 is WNHNN and CDR2 SYGVQD (reference sequence). CDR3 length: 14 residues.

The genes are TRBV2 and TRBJ1-2; D is unclear. The CDR3 has 12 amino acids. Germline V gene sequence: CDR1 SNHLY, CDR2 FYNNEI. V was pared by 9 bases and J by 5 bases, with 13 bases between. In DNA form, the CDR3 reads TGTGCCAGTCGCGGGCTTAATTATGGCTACACCTTC. Residues: CASRGLNYGYTF.

This clone has more than one count but fewer than ten. V usage is TRBV30 and J usage is TRBJ1-3; no definite D call. This CDR3 region has 15 residues. The germline gives CDR1 GTSNPN, CDR2 SVGIG (reference sequence). Trimming removed 2 bases from V and 4 bases from J, with 15 bases in between. In nucleotides, the CDR3 is TGTGCCTGGAGTCCAACCCGATCGCGAGGAAACACCATATATTTT. Protein: CAWSPTRSRGNTIYF.

This clone has just a few counts. CDR3 region: CASSLSLLGQARNEQYF. In DNA form, the CDR3 reads TGTGCCAGCAGCCTCTCGTTACTTGGACAGGCCAGGAACGAGCAGTACTTC. The chain joins TRBV11-2 to TRBJ2-7, with 7 bases fitting TRBD1. The V gene's germline CDR1 is SGHAT and CDR2 FQNNGV. Trimming at V came to 5 bases and at J to 5 bases, leaving 18 bases not matched to a gene. This CDR3 is built from 17 residues.

CDR3: CASSFSTGGWATEAFF. The CDR3, as DNA: TGTGCCAGCAGTTTTTCGACAGGGGGCTGGGCCACTGAAGCTTTCTTT. This chain links TRBV28 with TRBJ1-1; 10 bases are a match to TRBD1. This CDR3 comprises 16 residues. Germline CDR1 is MDHEN and CDR2 is SYDVKM. Trimming removed 3 bases from V and 4 bases from J; junction bases left unmatched: 8.

A few counts support this clone. The chain recombines TRBV7-8 with TRBJ2-1; 10 bases are a match to TRBD2. The CDR3 length is 18 residues. The germline CDR1 and CDR2 sequences are SGHVS and FQNEAQ. With V trimmed by 5 bases and J by 6 bases, 16 bases remained unmatched. CDR3 sequence reads: CASSPPRRLAGVGNEQFF. The CDR3 nucleotides are TGTGCCAGCAGCCCCCCACGCCGCCTAGCGGGAGTTGGCAATGAGCAGTTCTTC.

The chain couples TRBV29-1 to TRBJ2-7, with 7 bases that match TRBD2. This CDR3 comprises 13 residues. The J segment lost 3 bases and the V segment lost 4 bases, leaving 6 bases of the junction unmatched. The germline gives CDR1 SQVTM, CDR2 ANQGSEA. CDR3 nucleotides: TGCAGCGTTGGAGGGGAGGGAAGCTACGAGCAGTACTTC. Translated: CSVGGEGSYEQYF.

V is TRBV7-2 and J is TRBJ2-3; D is possibly TRBD2 (6 bases). V was shortened by 1 base and J by 5 bases, with 10 bases between the two germline ends. This CDR3 contains 14 residues. CDR1 SGHTA and CDR2 FQGNSA come from the germline V gene. The CDR3 loop reads CASSLGGGIDTQYF. The DNA of the CDR3 is TGTGCCAGCAGCTTAGGCGGAGGGATAGATACGCAGTATTTT.

The chain carries TRBV7-9 and TRBJ1-5; TRBD1 agrees at 10 bases. The junction had 14 bases not matched to a gene; V was cut back by 5 bases and J by 4 bases. From germline, CDR1 is SEHNR and CDR2 FQNEAQ (reference sequence). The CDR3 loop spans 18 amino acids. The CDR3 loop reads CASSRTGGGSSMNQPQHF. CDR3 DNA sequence: TGTGCCAGCAGCCGGACAGGGGGTGGGAGTTCTATGAATCAGCCCCAGCATTTT.

In its sample, this clone was seen a few times. V and J are TRBV19 and TRBJ1-3; D uncertain. CDR1 is LNHDA, CDR2 SQIVND, per germline (reference sequence). The ends were cut back, 3 bases at V and 0 bases at J, with 3 bases in the middle. CDR3 length equals 13 residues. The CDR3 DNA sequence: TGTGCCAGTAGTATCAACTCTGGAAACACCATATATTTT. The encoded protein is CASSINSGNTIYF. Filled out from reference TRBV19 and TRBJ1-3, the complete variable domain reads DGGITQSPKYLFRKEGQNVTLSCEQNLNHDAMYWYRQDPGQGLRLIYYSQIVNDFQKGDIAEGYSVSREKKESFPLTVTSAQKNPTAFYLCASSINSGNTIYFGEGSWLTVV.

The chain has TRBV5-1 and TRBJ2-2; 7 nucleotides align to TRBD2. CDR3 length equals 16 residues. The ends lost 0 bases at V and 3 bases at J; junction bases unmatched: 5. Germline CDR1 is SGHRS and CDR2 is YFSETQ. This CDR3 reads CASSLGTGGYTGELFF. The DNA for the CDR3 is TGCGCCAGCAGCTTGGGGACGGGAGGCTACACCGGGGAGCTGTTTTTT.